The subject of this entry is one T cell receptor (beta chain). Its specificity is not known. Generated by immunoSEQ multiplex PCR, the TCRdb table keeps only in-frame clones and is missing some. The sample gives tens of thousands of clones, around nine tenths of which show up once; 15% to 20% is in the top ten. This CDR3 is built from 16 residues. V was shortened by 3 bases and J by 0 bases, with 14 bases between the two germline ends. The germline V gene encodes CDR1 SGHTA and CDR2 FQGTGA. The data belong to a study of T cell responses to AZD1222 COVID-19 vaccine. Study-wide results and caveats: Repertoires in all cases were sampled only once the peak T cell response had passed.

The TCR sequence derives from an adult in good health. The chain combines TRBV7-3 with TRBJ1-1; no firm D call. The input for sequencing was peripheral blood, taken on day 0 of AZD1222 vaccination. The CDR3 DNA sequence: TGTGCCAGCAGCTTCCTTCTACGGAACATGAACACTGAAGCTTTCTTT. It translates to CASSFLLRNMNTEAFF.